The TCR delta chain described here comes from a study of γδ T cells in repeated Plasmodium falciparum infection. This clone has just a few counts. This DNA's translation differs at residue 11 from TCRdb's protein, which comes from a much larger clone; a read error is likely, and the protein shown is translated from the DNA. Germline V gives CDR1 TSWWSYY, CDR2 QGS. The CDR3 runs 21 residues. With 1 base removed from V and 0 bases from J, the gap between germline ends came to 27 bases. TCRdb reprocessed the multiplex PCR reads through CATT. This table holds 55,000 to 70,000 delta-chain clones, over 1.5% found once. Vgamma9/Vdelta2+ and Vdelta2-negative gammadelta T cells were flow-sorted from PBMC for bulk sequencing.

The rearrangement joins TRDV1 to TRDJ1; D is perhaps TRDD3 (6 bases). No J gene was available from TCRdb, and it was assigned here by a germline match of the DNA. The sequencing input was gamma-delta T cells from blood. The source is a pool of human donors (malaria-infected and uninfected, not separated). CDR3 loop: CALGEHLAGTRGSLYTDKLIF. CDR3 nucleotides: TGTGCTCTTGGGGAACACCTCGCGGGCACTAGGGGATCCCTGTACACCGATAAACTCATCTTT.